The next 25 T cell receptor beta chains were all read from a single sample in a study of regulatory T cells in long-lasting Graves disease. Time point given: newly diagnosed GD, antithyroid drugs for less than 3 months. PBMC RNA was the source of the TCR library. Investigators prepared the TCR beta libraries by applying iRepertoire HTBI primers and Arm-PCR of CDR3 regions. Using its own MiXCR run on the multiplex PCR reads, TCRdb lists one record per CDR3 protein. The data show roughly 500,000 distinct CDR3 sequences, about 14% seen once. The sample was also linked to a second study, of T cells in Graves' hyperthyroidism and ophthalmopathy.

The source material was peripheral blood mononuclear cells (PBMCs), sampled at new diagnosis, from a patient treated with antithyroid drugs. The source is a man aged 25-40 years with Graves disease.

This clonotype was detected many times. The chain has TRBV7-2 and TRBJ1-3; 7 nucleotides match TRBD1. V lost 4 bases and J lost 8; bases outside the gene matches: 5. The CDR3 extends over 13 amino acids. Germline CDR1 SGHTA, CDR2 FQGNSA. The CDR3 DNA sequence: TGTGCCAGCAGCTCAGGGCAGGGGGACACCATATATTTT. This translates into CASSSGQGDTIYF.

This clonotype occurred many times. The chain has TRBV29-1 and TRBJ2-5; 7 positions match TRBD1. J lost 12 bases, V lost 8 bases, and 15 bases had no gene match. CDR1 and CDR2 (germline): SQVTM, ANQGSEA. CDR3 length: 12 residues. The CDR3 DNA follows: TGCAGCTCGTTGTTAGAGTTCGGGACAGAGTACTTC. Protein sequence: CSSLLEFGTEYF.

This clonotype was counted ten times or more. This sequence joins TRBV7-9 and TRBJ1-2; possibly TRBD1 for D (5 bases). The CDR3 has 14 residues. Germline-derived CDR1 and CDR2 are SEHNR and FQNEAQ (reference sequence). V was clipped by 5 bases and J by 3 bases, with 13 bases between them. The CDR3 DNA sequence: TGTGCCAGCAGCCCAGTGGGGCAGTACTATGGCTACACCTTC. Amino acids: CASSPVGQYYGYTF.

This clonotype was counted at least ten times. V usage is TRBV27 and J usage is TRBJ2-1, with D uncertain. In germline, CDR1 is MNHEY, CDR2 SMNVEV (reference sequence). V lost 2 bases to trimming and J lost 6 bases, with 17 bases between them. The CDR3 loop spans 16 amino acids. The DNA for the CDR3 is TGTGCCAGCAGTTTACAAGTCCGCAGGTTGTCCAATGAGCAGTTCTTC. Its protein is CASSLQVRRLSNEQFF.

This clonotype has ten or more counts. The chain uses TRBV5-1 and TRBJ1-1; 8 bases match TRBD1. This CDR3 has 15 amino acids. V lost 3 bases, J lost 5 bases, and 9 bases stayed unmatched. Germline CDR1 and CDR2: SGHRS and YFSETQ. In DNA, the CDR3 is TGCGCCAGCAGCTGGACAGGGATTGTTTATACTGAAGCTTTCTTT. Translation gives CASSWTGIVYTEAFF. Combining the CDR3 with reference TRBV5-1 and TRBJ1-1 gives the whole variable domain KAGVTQTPRYLIKTRGQQVTLSCSPISGHRSVSWYQQTPGQGLQFLFEYFSETQRNKGNFPGRFSGRQFSNSRSEMNVSTLELGDSALYLCASSWTGIVYTEAFFGQGTRLTVV.

This clonotype was counted ten times or more. The rearrangement uses TRBV29-1 and TRBJ1-2; no clear D. Germline CDR1 reads SQVTM; CDR2 reads ANQGSEA. This CDR3 spans 14 amino acids. V was trimmed by 5 bases and J by 4 bases, leaving 17 bases between them. The CDR3 is CSVTGISEPYGYTF. The CDR3 DNA reads as TGCAGCGTTACCGGAATATCCGAACCCTATGGCTACACCTTC.

This clonotype occurred many times. The chain has TRBV2 and TRBJ1-5; 7 positions match TRBD1. The CDR3 is 13 amino acids. Germline CDR1 is SNHLY and CDR2 is FYNNEI. Trimming cost V 7 bases and J 7 bases; bases outside gene matches: 7. CDR3 sequence (DNA): TGTGCCAGCAAACGACAGGGTGGACAGCCCCAGCATTTT. Translation: CASKRQGGQPQHF.

The genes are TRBV6-1 and TRBJ2-7, with D possibly called TRBD1 or TRBD2 (5 bases each). Germline CDR1 MNHNS, CDR2 SASEGT. The CDR3 contains 14 residues. V lost 6 bases, J lost 0 bases, and 12 bases lay in between. The CDR3 DNA is TGTGCCAGCAGGATCGCGAGGGGCTCCTACGAGCAGTACTTC. Translation: CASRIARGSYEQYF.

This chain uses TRBV5-1 with TRBJ1-1, with D perhaps matching TRBD1 (5 bases). The CDR3 covers 16 residues. V was shortened by 0 bases and J by 1 base, with 13 bases between the two germline ends. Germline CDR1 reads SGHRS; CDR2 reads YFSETQ. CDR3 residues: CASSLGSGAENTEAFF. The CDR3 nucleotides are TGCGCCAGCAGCTTGGGATCCGGGGCGGAGAACACTGAAGCTTTCTTT.

This clonotype was detected many times. The chain carries TRBV3-1 and TRBJ1-2; D unclear. The CDR3 contains 16 residues. V gave up 1 base and J gave up 4 bases, with 16 bases separating them. Germline V gene sequence: CDR1 LGHDT, CDR2 YNNKEL (reference sequence). The CDR3 reads CASSQVAGRPSYGYTF. As DNA, the CDR3 is TGTGCCAGCAGCCAAGTAGCCGGGCGCCCCAGCTATGGCTACACCTTC.

A few counts support this clonotype. This chain joins TRBV15 and TRBJ2-2, with D unclear. The CDR3 runs to 13 residues. CDR1 and CDR2 from the germline V gene are LNHNV and YYDKDF (reference sequence). V gave up 3 bases and J gave up 6 bases, with 8 bases separating them. The CDR3 sequence is CATSRLSSGELFF. CDR3 coding DNA: TGTGCCACCAGCAGGTTATCATCCGGGGAGCTGTTTTTT.

This clonotype was seen only a few times. The gene calls are TRBV18 and TRBJ2-3, with 10 bases that match TRBD1. The trim removed 1 base at V and 6 bases at J, leaving 4 bases unmatched. Per the germline V gene, CDR1 is KGHSH and CDR2 is LQKENI. The CDR3 has 15 amino acids. CDR3 in DNA: TGTGCCAGCTCACCACGGGACAGGGGCTTTGATACGCAGTATTTT. The encoded protein is CASSPRDRGFDTQYF.

This chain links TRBV5-1 with TRBJ1-4; 12 bases map to TRBD1. Germline V gene data show CDR1 as SGHRS and CDR2 as YFSETQ. The junction had 8 bases not matched to a gene; V was cut back by 5 bases and J by 9 bases. The CDR3 extends over 15 amino acids. CDR3 region: CASRVAGTGGQKLFF. DNA for the CDR3: TGCGCCAGCAGGGTTGCCGGGACAGGGGGCCAAAAACTGTTTTTT.

This clonotype was seen ten or more times. The rearrangement uses TRBV12-5 and TRBJ2-7; D remains unclear. V lost 2 bases and J 1 base, leaving 6 bases between the germline ends. The CDR3 is 13 amino acids. Germline CDR1 and CDR2: LGHNT and FRNRAP. The CDR3 here is CASGLLISYEQYF. The CDR3 nucleotides are TGTGCTAGTGGTTTGCTGATTTCCTACGAGCAGTACTTC.

Many counts were recorded for this clonotype. The chain combines TRBV6-2 or TRBV6-3 with TRBJ2-3; the D call may be TRBD1 or TRBD2 (5 bases each). V was trimmed by 6 bases and J by 9 bases, leaving 22 bases between them. CDR1 MNHEY and CDR2 SVGEGT come from the germline V gene. CDR3 size: 15 residues. As DNA, the CDR3 is TGTGCCAGCAGGGGAGAGGCGGTTGGGGGTGACACGCAGTATTTT. Amino acid sequence: CASRGEAVGGDTQYF.

There are a few counts of this clonotype. The gene calls are TRBV6-1 and TRBJ2-3; 7 nucleotides agree with TRBD2. V trimming: 4 bases; J trimming: 4 bases; junction bases outside the gene matches: 5. This CDR3 spans 14 amino acids. Germline-derived CDR1 and CDR2 are MNHNS and SASEGT. CDR3 protein: CASSVAGAADTQYF. The DNA for the CDR3 is TGTGCCAGCAGTGTGGCGGGAGCTGCAGATACGCAGTATTTT.

The chain employs TRBV12-3 or TRBV12-4 and TRBJ2-1; TRBD2 might be the D (6 bases). Trimming removed 3 bases at V and 15 bases at J, with 21 bases between. The CDR3 is 14 residues long. In DNA, the CDR3 is TGTGCCAGCAGTTTGGTGGGACTTCATATCATTAGGTTCTTC. Encoded protein: CASSLVGLHIIRFF.

CDR3 DNA: TGTGCCAGCAGCTCAGGCCCCCATATCCCACCCCTCCACTTT. Amino acid sequence: CASSSGPHIPPLHF. The chain uses TRBV7-2 and TRBJ1-6; D not certain. Per germline, CDR1 SGHTA and CDR2 FQGNSA. This CDR3 region has 14 residues. Between the trimmed V and J ends, which lost 4 bases and 11 bases, there was a span of 15 bases.

In its sample, this clonotype was seen many times. The chain uses TRBV11-2 and TRBJ2-5; D uncertain. The germline V gene encodes CDR1 SGHAT and CDR2 FQNNGV. The CDR3 loop spans 13 amino acids. The V gene lost 5 bases and the J gene lost 5 bases, with 12 bases spanning the gap. The CDR3 is CASSTDLKETQYF. CDR3 bases: TGTGCCAGCAGCACCGATCTCAAGGAGACCCAGTACTTC.

The rearrangement uses TRBV6-5 and TRBJ2-1; 11 bases align to TRBD2. V was pared by 0 bases and J by 7 bases, with 5 bases of the junction left unmatched. The germline V gene encodes CDR1 MNHEY and CDR2 SVGAGI. The CDR3 runs to 16 residues. The chain's CDR3 is CASSYSGLAAMNEQFF. The DNA of the CDR3 is TGTGCCAGCAGTTACTCGGGACTAGCGGCCATGAATGAGCAGTTCTTC.

This clonotype was counted many times. V is TRBV10-1 and J is TRBJ1-2; 10 bases are a match to TRBD1. The CDR3 length is 14 residues. Germline CDR1 reads WNHNN; CDR2 reads SYGVQD (reference sequence). Trimming removed 5 bases from V and 8 bases from J; junction bases left unmatched: 8. CDR3 bases: TGCGCCAGCAGTTCCGCCGGGACAGGGGAAGGCTACACCTTC. Residues: CASSSAGTGEGYTF.

At least ten counts were recorded for this clonotype. The V call is TRBV20-1, the J call TRBJ1-1; D is undetermined. Germline loops: CDR1 DFQATT, CDR2 SNEGSKA (reference sequence). This CDR3 has 13 residues. V was pared by 2 bases and J by 2 bases, with 9 bases between. In DNA, the CDR3 is TGCAGTGCTAGAAGAGGATCTAACACTGAAGCTTTCTTT. This translates into CSARRGSNTEAFF.

This clonotype was counted many times. The chain recombines TRBV19 with TRBJ1-1; TRBD1 matches at 8 bases. Germline CDR1 and CDR2: LNHDA and SQIVND (reference sequence). CDR3 length: 14 amino acids. V lost 7 bases to trimming and J lost 3 bases; unmatched junction nucleotides: 7. The CDR3 here is CASTPGQGDTEAFF. As DNA, the CDR3 is TGTGCCAGTACCCCAGGACAGGGTGACACTGAAGCTTTCTTT.

The chain couples TRBV6-1 to TRBJ2-7, with D perhaps matching TRBD2 (6 bases). The CDR3 consists of 13 residues. V lost 9 bases, J lost 5 bases, and 17 bases lay in between. Germline CDR1 MNHNS, CDR2 SASEGT. The CDR3 nucleotides are TGTGCCAGTACGGACTACCCCGTCGACGAGCAGTACTTC. Translating gives CASTDYPVDEQYF.

This clonotype was seen ten or more times. The chain uses TRBV20-1 and TRBJ2-1; 7 bases align to TRBD2. Germline-derived CDR1 and CDR2 are DFQATT and SNEGSKA (reference sequence). V trimming: 3 bases; J trimming: 5 bases; junction bases outside the gene matches: 4. The CDR3 consists of 13 residues. The CDR3 sequence: CSASSLADNEQFF. DNA of the CDR3: TGCAGTGCTAGCAGCCTAGCGGACAATGAGCAGTTCTTC.